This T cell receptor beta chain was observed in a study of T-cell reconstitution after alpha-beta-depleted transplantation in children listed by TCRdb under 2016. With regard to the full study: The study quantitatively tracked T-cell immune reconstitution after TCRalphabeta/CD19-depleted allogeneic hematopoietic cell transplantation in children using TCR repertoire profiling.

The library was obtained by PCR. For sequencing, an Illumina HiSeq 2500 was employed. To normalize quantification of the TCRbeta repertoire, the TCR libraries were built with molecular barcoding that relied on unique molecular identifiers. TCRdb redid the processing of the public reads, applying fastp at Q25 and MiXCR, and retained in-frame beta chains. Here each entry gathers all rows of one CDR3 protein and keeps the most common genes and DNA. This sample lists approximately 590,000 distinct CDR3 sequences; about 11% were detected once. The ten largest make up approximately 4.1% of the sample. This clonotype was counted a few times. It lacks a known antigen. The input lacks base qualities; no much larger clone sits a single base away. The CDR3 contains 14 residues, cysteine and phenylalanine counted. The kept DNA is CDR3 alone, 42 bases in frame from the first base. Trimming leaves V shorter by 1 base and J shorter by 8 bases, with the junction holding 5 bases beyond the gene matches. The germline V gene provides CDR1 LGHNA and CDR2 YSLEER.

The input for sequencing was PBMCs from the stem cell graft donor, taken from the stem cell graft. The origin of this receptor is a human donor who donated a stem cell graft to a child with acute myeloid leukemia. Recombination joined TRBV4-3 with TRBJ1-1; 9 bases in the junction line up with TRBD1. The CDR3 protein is CASSQGTGEREAFF. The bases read TGCGCCAGCAGCCAAGGGACAGGGGAAAGGGAAGCTTTCTTT.